These T cell receptor beta chains were read from a single sample in a study of T cells in Graves' hyperthyroidism and ophthalmopathy. TCRdb passed the multiplex PCR reads through MiXCR, listing each CDR3 protein once. The sample records about 59,000 distinct CDR3 sequences, roughly half being singletons. The source material was blood. Source of these receptors: a woman aged 55-70 years with Graves' ophthalmopathy. CDR3s include the opening cysteine and the closing phenylalanine or tryptophan. A D gene is named only where the DNA matches it firmly. The size entry is marked missing in some rows and otherwise reads once, few, many or a size class.

clone size: NA; V gene: TRBV7-3; D gene: NA; J gene: TRBJ2-7; CDR3 DNA: TGTGCCAGCAGCCCAACCGGGAGTTCCTACGAGCAGTACTTC; CDR3 protein: CASSPTGSSYEQYF
clone size: NA; V gene: TRBV20-1; D gene: NA; J gene: TRBJ2-7; CDR3 DNA: TGCAGTGCTAGTGGTGGGGCGGGCGAGCAGTACTTC; CDR3 protein: CSASGGAGEQYF
clone size: NA; V gene: TRBV7-2; D gene: NA; J gene: TRBJ2-7; CDR3 DNA: TGTGCCAGCAGTTTAGCAGGGGCCGAGCAGTACTTC; CDR3 protein: CASSLAGAEQYF
clone size: NA; V gene: TRBV9; D gene: TRBD2; J gene: TRBJ2-3; CDR3 DNA: TGTGCCAGCAGCGTACCGGCTAGCGGGGCTAGCACAGATACGCAGTATTTT; CDR3 protein: CASSVPASGASTDTQYF
clone size: NA; V gene: TRBV28; D gene: NA; J gene: TRBJ2-7; CDR3 DNA: TGTGCCATCCGGGGACCGGGCGACACCGGGGAGCAGTACTTC; CDR3 protein: CAIRGPGDTGEQYF
clone size: many; V gene: TRBV7-6; D gene: NA; J gene: TRBJ1-1; CDR3 DNA: TGTGCCAGCAGCCCTGGTTTGTATAGGGCTGGACGCAACACTGAAGCTTTCTTT; CDR3 protein: CASSPGLYRAGRNTEAFF
clone size: NA; V gene: TRBV9; D gene: TRBD1; J gene: TRBJ2-7; CDR3 DNA: TGTGCCAGCAGCGTCTCAACCGGGACAGAACTCTACGAGCAGTACTTC; CDR3 protein: CASSVSTGTELYEQYF
clone size: NA; V gene: TRBV14; D gene: NA; J gene: TRBJ2-1; CDR3 DNA: TGTGCCAGCAGCCAAGGGCCTACCGGGAATGAGCAGTTCTTC; CDR3 protein: CASSQGPTGNEQFF
clone size: NA; V gene: TRBV29-1; D gene: TRBD1; J gene: TRBJ2-4; CDR3 DNA: TGCAGCGTTGAAAGGACAGGGACGAACATTCAGTACTTC; CDR3 protein: CSVERTGTNIQYF
clone size: NA; V gene: TRBV6-5; D gene: TRBD1; J gene: TRBJ1-1; CDR3 DNA: TGTGCCAGCAGTTACTCGGGGCTAGCGGGACAGGGGGCGACGGCTTTCTTT; CDR3 protein: CASSYSGLAGQGATAFF
clone size: NA; V gene: TRBV6-5; D gene: TRBD1; J gene: TRBJ2-5; CDR3 DNA: TGTGCCAGCAGTTTCGGACAGGACAATCAGCCCCAGTACTTC; CDR3 protein: CASSFGQDNQPQYF
clone size: NA; V gene: TRBV7-3; D gene: NA; J gene: TRBJ2-1; CDR3 DNA: TGTGCCAGCAGCCAAGGGACACAACCCTACAATGAGCAGTTCTTC; CDR3 protein: CASSQGTQPYNEQFF
clone size: NA; V gene: TRBV14; D gene: NA; J gene: TRBJ2-7; CDR3 DNA: TGTGCCAGCAGCCAAGCAGGGTTCGCCTACGAGAAGTATTTC; CDR3 protein: CASSQAGFAYEKYF
clone size: NA; V gene: TRBV6-4; D gene: TRBD1; J gene: TRBJ2-7; CDR3 DNA: TGTGCCAGGAAGGGGGCGTTTTACGAGCAGTACTTT; CDR3 protein: CARKGAFYEQYF
clone size: NA; V gene: TRBV20-1; D gene: NA; J gene: TRBJ1-1; CDR3 DNA: TGCAGTGCTCCCCACGTAACTAATGAAGCCTTCTTT; CDR3 protein: CSAPHVTNEAFF
clone size: NA; V gene: TRBV19; D gene: NA; J gene: TRBJ2-1; CDR3 DNA: TGTGCCAGTAGTATGGCCCGGGCGGTTGAGCAGTTCTTC; CDR3 protein: CASSMARAVEQFF
clone size: many; V gene: TRBV5-1; D gene: NA; J gene: TRBJ2-5; CDR3 DNA: TGCGCCAGCAGCTTGGGCGGCCAACAGTACCAAGAGACCCAGTACTTC; CDR3 protein: CASSLGGQQYQETQYF
clone size: few; V gene: TRBV7-8; D gene: TRBD1; J gene: TRBJ1-5; CDR3 DNA: TGTGCCAGCAGTCAGGACAGGCTCGACCAGCCCCAGCATTTT; CDR3 protein: CASSQDRLDQPQHF
clone size: many; V gene: TRBV28; D gene: NA; J gene: TRBJ1-1; CDR3 DNA: TGTGCCAGCAGGGGACCTGTTGGGTCTGAAGCTTTCTTT; CDR3 protein: CASRGPVGSEAFF
clone size: many; V gene: TRBV19; D gene: NA; J gene: TRBJ2-7; CDR3 DNA: TGTGCCAGTAGTATAAGGGGTTTGGACGCTTCCTACGAGCAGTACTTC; CDR3 protein: CASSIRGLDASYEQYF
clone size: NA; V gene: TRBV12-3/TRBV12-4; D gene: TRBD1; J gene: TRBJ2-6; CDR3 DNA: TGTGCCAGCAGTATGGGTGGGACAGGGGCCATCGTCCTGACTTTC; CDR3 protein: CASSMGGTGAIVLTF
clone size: NA; V gene: TRBV20-1; D gene: NA; J gene: TRBJ2-1; CDR3 DNA: TGCAGTGCTAGCGGCCGGGGACTCTTCAATGAGCAGTTCTTC; CDR3 protein: CSASGRGLFNEQFF
clone size: NA; V gene: TRBV7-8; D gene: NA; J gene: TRBJ1-2; CDR3 DNA: NA; CDR3 protein: CASSVKGREAFFGQGGYNYGYTF
clone size: NA; V gene: TRBV20-1; D gene: TRBD2; J gene: TRBJ2-7; CDR3 DNA: TGCAGTGCTAGAGACGGACTAGCGGAAAGGAGCTACGAGCAGTACTTC; CDR3 protein: CSARDGLAERSYEQYF
clone size: NA; V gene: TRBV7-9; D gene: NA; J gene: TRBJ1-5; CDR3 DNA: TGTGCCAGCAGTTTAAGACAGACCCAAGAGACCCAGCATTTT; CDR3 protein: CASSLRQTQETQHF
clone size: NA; V gene: TRBV10-3; D gene: NA; J gene: TRBJ1-6; CDR3 DNA: TGTGCCATCAGTGAGTCCGGGGAACACTATAATTCACCCCTCCACTTT; CDR3 protein: CAISESGEHYNSPLHF
clone size: once; V gene: TRBV20-1; D gene: NA; J gene: TRBJ2-6; CDR3 DNA: TGCAGTGCTCCAAAATGGAAGAGCTCTGGGGCCAACGTCCTGACTTTC; CDR3 protein: CSAPKWKSSGANVLTF
clone size: many; V gene: TRBV5-1; D gene: TRBD1; J gene: TRBJ1-1; CDR3 DNA: TGCGCCAGCAGCAGCAAGACAGGGGAGGTAAACACTGAAGCTTTCTTT; CDR3 protein: CASSSKTGEVNTEAFF
clone size: many; V gene: TRBV24-1; D gene: TRBD2; J gene: TRBJ2-2; CDR3 DNA: TGTGCCACCAGTTCGGGGGGTACGAACACCGGGGAGCTGTTTTTT; CDR3 protein: CATSSGGTNTGELFF
clone size: NA; V gene: TRBV29-1; D gene: NA; J gene: TRBJ2-2; CDR3 DNA: TGCAGCGTTGAAAGTGGGTCCGCGGACGGGGAGCTGTTTTTT; CDR3 protein: CSVESGSADGELFF
clone size: NA; V gene: TRBV19; D gene: TRBD1; J gene: TRBJ2-7; CDR3 DNA: TGTGCCAGTACCGACTCCGGGACAGGGGGCTACGAGCAGTACTTC; CDR3 protein: CASTDSGTGGYEQYF
clone size: once; V gene: TRBV6-2/TRBV6-3; D gene: NA; J gene: TRBJ1-5; CDR3 DNA: TGTGCCAGCAGTTACTCCGCAGTAGATGTTCAGCGCCAGCATTTT; CDR3 protein: CASSYSAVDVQRQHF
clone size: many; V gene: TRBV11-3; D gene: NA; J gene: TRBJ2-3; CDR3 DNA: TGTGCCAGCAGCAAGCCGGGATTGGGTACAGATACGCAGTATTTT; CDR3 protein: CASSKPGLGTDTQYF
clone size: NA; V gene: TRBV7-9; D gene: TRBD1; J gene: TRBJ2-7; CDR3 DNA: TGTGCCAGCAGCCAAGGGACAGGGGGTGGTTACGAGCAGTACTTC; CDR3 protein: CASSQGTGGGYEQYF
clone size: NA; V gene: TRBV7-9; D gene: TRBD1; J gene: TRBJ2-7; CDR3 DNA: TGTGCCAGCAGTTCAAGGACAGGGTCTTTCTACGAGCAGTACTTC; CDR3 protein: CASSSRTGSFYEQYF
clone size: NA; V gene: TRBV20-1; D gene: TRBD1; J gene: TRBJ1-6; CDR3 DNA: TGCAGTGTCCGGGACAGCAATAATTCACCCCTCCACTTT; CDR3 protein: CSVRDSNNSPLHF
clone size: NA; V gene: TRBV6-6; D gene: NA; J gene: TRBJ2-7; CDR3 DNA: TGTGCCAGCAGTTACGCGGAAAAAGAGCAGTACTTC; CDR3 protein: CASSYAEKEQYF
clone size: few; V gene: TRBV2; D gene: NA; J gene: TRBJ1-2; CDR3 DNA: TGTGCCAGCAGTGAAACCCGTCAGGGAATATCTGGCTACACCTTC; CDR3 protein: CASSETRQGISGYTF
clone size: many; V gene: TRBV6-1; D gene: NA; J gene: TRBJ1-1; CDR3 DNA: TGTGCCAGCAGCCGCCGCGGCCCCATGAACACTGAAGCTTTCTTT; CDR3 protein: CASSRRGPMNTEAFF
clone size: NA; V gene: TRBV20-1; D gene: NA; J gene: TRBJ2-3; CDR3 DNA: TGCAGTGCAATGAGTAGGACAGATACGCAGTATTTT; CDR3 protein: CSAMSRTDTQYF
clone size: NA; V gene: TRBV7-9; D gene: TRBD1; J gene: TRBJ2-5; CDR3 DNA: TGTGCCAGCAGCTTAAGAGGGGGCTTGGAGACCCAGTACTTC; CDR3 protein: CASSLRGGLETQYF
clone size: NA; V gene: TRBV20-1; D gene: TRBD1; J gene: TRBJ1-1; CDR3 DNA: TGCAGTGCTAGCCGGACAGGGAAAAACACTGAAGCTTTCTTT; CDR3 protein: CSASRTGKNTEAFF
clone size: many; V gene: TRBV20-1; D gene: TRBD1; J gene: TRBJ1-5; CDR3 DNA: TGCAGTGCTTCTGGACAGGGTTATCAGCCCCAGCATTTT; CDR3 protein: CSASGQGYQPQHF
clone size: NA; V gene: TRBV29-1; D gene: NA; J gene: TRBJ2-7; CDR3 DNA: TGCCAGCAGTTTCATGCGGGTTACCCCTACGAGCAGTACTTC; CDR3 protein: CQQFHAGYPYEQYF
clone size: many; V gene: TRBV9; D gene: NA; J gene: TRBJ2-7; CDR3 DNA: TGTGCCAGCAGCGATCCCCCGCAGGGATCATCCTACGAGCAGTACTTC; CDR3 protein: CASSDPPQGSSYEQYF
clone size: NA; V gene: TRBV20-1; D gene: NA; J gene: TRBJ2-7; CDR3 DNA: TGCAGTGCTAGAGCGGTGAGTTACGAGCAGTACTTC; CDR3 protein: CSARAVSYEQYF
clone size: many; V gene: TRBV30; D gene: NA; J gene: TRBJ1-6; CDR3 DNA: TGTGCCTGGAGGCAAGGAAGAATGGAATCACCCCTCCACTTT; CDR3 protein: CAWRQGRMESPLHF
clone size: once; V gene: TRBV7-9; D gene: NA; J gene: TRBJ1-2; CDR3 DNA: TGTGCCAGCAGCTTTGACAGCTATGGCTACACCTTT; CDR3 protein: CASSFDSYGYTF